The 4 T cell receptor beta chains below come from one sample, sequenced in a study of blood T cells in healthy people across ages. Then a second PCR, running roughly 7 to 11 cycles, was carried out with a sample-barcoded 5' primer and a J-beta primer mix. TCRdb fed the 5' RACE reads into MiXCR, producing one record per CDR3 protein. The table shows approximately 790,000 distinct CDR3 sequences, with around 68% occurring only once. The sequencing input was blood. These receptors all come from a man under 40 in good health.

The chain uses TRBV7-9 and TRBJ1-5, with 9 bases identical to TRBD1. The CDR3 is 15 amino acids. CDR1 SEHNR and CDR2 FQNEAQ come from the germline V gene (reference sequence). Trimming removed 4 bases from V and 5 bases from J; junction bases left unmatched: 6. The CDR3 sequence is CASSSGTGPYQPQHF. Written as DNA, the CDR3 is TGTGCCAGCAGCTCTGGGACAGGGCCCTATCAGCCCCAGCATTTT.

This clonotype was observed a handful of times. The J gene is TRBJ2-7, the V gene TRBV28; D possibly corresponds to TRBD2 (6 bases). The CDR3 has 14 amino acids. Germline assignment: CDR1 MDHEN and CDR2 SYDVKM. The germline V and J ends were trimmed by 7 bases and 2 bases, with 15 bases remaining between them. The chain's CDR3 is CASTSRGWPYEQYF. The CDR3, as DNA: TGTGCCAGCACAAGCCGGGGGTGGCCCTACGAGCAGTACTTC. Based on the CDR3 plus reference TRBV28 and TRBJ2-7, the full variable domain is DVKVTQSSRYLVKRTGEKVFLECVQDMDHENMFWYRQDPGLGLRLIYFSYDVKMKEKGDIPEGYSVSREKKERFSLILESASTNQTSMYLCASTSRGWPYEQYFGPGTRLTVT.

This chain links TRBV6-1 with TRBJ2-5; D may be TRBD1 or TRBD2 (5 bases each). Near its end, the DNA agrees better with TRBJ2-7, so the J call may be wrong. This CDR3 has 14 amino acids. CDR1 and CDR2 from the germline V gene are MNHNS and SASEGT. CDR3 in amino acids: CASSEAWGGYEQYF. The CDR3 coding sequence is TGTGCCAGCAGTGAAGCTTGGGGCGGGTACGAGCAGTACTTC.

The rearrangement uses TRBV9 and TRBJ1-6; D might be TRBD1 (6 bases). V lost 0 bases and J 0 bases, leaving 10 bases between the germline ends. Germline V gene data show CDR1 as SGDLS and CDR2 as YYNGEE. The CDR3 has 17 amino acids. The CDR3 nucleotides read TGTGCCAGCAGCGTAGGAACAGGGCCCTCCTATAATTCACCCCTCCACTTT. Translating gives CASSVGTGPSYNSPLHF.